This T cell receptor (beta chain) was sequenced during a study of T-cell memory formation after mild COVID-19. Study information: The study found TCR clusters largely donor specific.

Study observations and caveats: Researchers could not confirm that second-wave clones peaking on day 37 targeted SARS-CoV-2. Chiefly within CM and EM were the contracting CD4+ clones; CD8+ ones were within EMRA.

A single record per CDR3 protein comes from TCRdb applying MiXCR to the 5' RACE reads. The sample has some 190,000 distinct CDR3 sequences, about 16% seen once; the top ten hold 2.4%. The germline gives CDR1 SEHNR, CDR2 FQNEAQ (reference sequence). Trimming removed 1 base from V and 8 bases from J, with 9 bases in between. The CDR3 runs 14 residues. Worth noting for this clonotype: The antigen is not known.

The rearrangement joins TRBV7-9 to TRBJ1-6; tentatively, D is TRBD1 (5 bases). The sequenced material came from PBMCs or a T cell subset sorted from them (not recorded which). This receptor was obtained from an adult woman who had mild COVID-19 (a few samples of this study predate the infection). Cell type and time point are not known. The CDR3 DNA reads TGTGCCAGCAGCTTAGGGTGGGGCTATTCACCCCTCCACTTT. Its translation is CASSLGWGYSPLHF.